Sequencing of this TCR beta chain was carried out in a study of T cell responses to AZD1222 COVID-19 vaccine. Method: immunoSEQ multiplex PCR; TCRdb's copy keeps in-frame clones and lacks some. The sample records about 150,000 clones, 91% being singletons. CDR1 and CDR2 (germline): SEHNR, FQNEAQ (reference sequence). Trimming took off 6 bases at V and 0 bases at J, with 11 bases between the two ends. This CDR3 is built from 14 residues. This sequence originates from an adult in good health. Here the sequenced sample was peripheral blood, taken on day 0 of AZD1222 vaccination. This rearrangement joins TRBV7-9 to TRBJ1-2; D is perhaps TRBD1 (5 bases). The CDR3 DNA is TGTGCCAGCAGACCAGGGCCGACTAACTATGGCTACACCTTC. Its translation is CASRPGPTNYGYTF.